This entry features one TCR beta chain sequence. The antigen is unknown. The data were obtained in a study of siplizumab effects on memory and regulatory T cells. Study-wide results and caveats: Treatment with siplizumab left mappable alloreactive CD4+ clones averaging approximately 69% Treg-derived, compared with approximately 25% in controls. Apparently key alloresponse contributors, naive T cells also seemed more diverse than memory cells.

The germline V gene encodes CDR1 SGHNT and CDR2 YYREEE (reference sequence). Trimming left V 2 bases short and J 6 bases short, with 23 bases between. The CDR3 spans 18 residues. Method: immunoSEQ multiplex PCR; TCRdb's copy keeps in-frame clones and lacks some. The sample shows more than 45,000 clones, 93% of them seen only once. This clonotype was sampled from a human donor in good health. The gene calls are TRBV5-4 and TRBJ2-2; D tentatively fits TRBD1 or TRBD2 (6 bases each). The sample comprised CD8+ T cells sorted from blood. CDR3 nucleotide sequence: TGTGCCAGCAGCTTTTGGGGGGCGGGCCAGGCCAATCCCGGGGAGCTGTTTTTT. It translates to CASSFWGAGQANPGELFF.